This entry describes one T cell receptor (beta chain). Its target is unknown. Germline lookup yields CDR1 SNHLY and CDR2 FYNNEI. CDR3 length: 16 amino acids. The V and J ends lost 0 bases and 7 bases respectively, with 15 bases between them. No cell sorting was done before RNA was extracted from the tissue. The normal lung tissue was taken more than 3 cm from the tumor edge. Between August and November 2014, newly diagnosed, chemotherapy-naive lung cancer patients underwent thoracic surgery in China. This sample is drawn from a study of tumor and adjacent non-tumor tissue in lung cancer. Study background: Around 4 million productive TCRbeta reads were obtained per sample on average.

TCRbeta libraries were built with three rounds of nested PCR, modified from ARM-PCR. One entry per CDR3 protein, called by TCRdb with MiXCR from the multiplex PCR reads. The data contain approximately 62,000 distinct CDR3 sequences, around two thirds of them singletons. Whole-study results and caveats: Tumor tissue had significantly higher TCR diversity than normal lung. Top 100 clones took a larger repertoire share in normal lung.

The receptor comes from a man between 70 and 80 years old with non-small cell lung cancer. The chain has TRBV2 and TRBJ2-2; D is tentatively TRBD1 or TRBD2 (5 bases each). The sequenced sample was distant non-tumor lung tissue. This CDR3 reads CASSEAPHGAGGELFF. Here the CDR3 DNA reads TGTGCCAGCAGTGAAGCGCCTCACGGGGCCGGCGGGGAGCTGTTTTTT.